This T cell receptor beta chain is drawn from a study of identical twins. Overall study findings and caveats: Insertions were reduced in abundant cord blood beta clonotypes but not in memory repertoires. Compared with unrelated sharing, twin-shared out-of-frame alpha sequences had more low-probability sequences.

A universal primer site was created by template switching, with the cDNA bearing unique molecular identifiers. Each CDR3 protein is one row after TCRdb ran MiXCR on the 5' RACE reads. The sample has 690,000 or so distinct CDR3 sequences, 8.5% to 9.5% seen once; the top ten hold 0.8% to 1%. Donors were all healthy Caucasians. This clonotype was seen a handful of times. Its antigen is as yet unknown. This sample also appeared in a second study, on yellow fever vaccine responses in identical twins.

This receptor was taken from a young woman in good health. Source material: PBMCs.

CDR3 sequence: CASTQGQGYEQYF. The CDR3 DNA reads TGTGCCAGCACCCAAGGACAGGGCTACGAGCAGTACTTC. This chain connects TRBV6-6 to TRBJ2-7; TRBD1 agrees at 8 bases. The J segment lost 3 bases and the V segment lost 7 bases, leaving 5 bases of the junction unmatched. Germline V gene data show CDR1 as MNHNY and CDR2 as SVGAGI (reference sequence). The CDR3 is made up of 13 amino acids.